The rows below give T cell receptor beta chains drawn from one sample of a study of T-cell memory formation after mild COVID-19. TCRdb used MiXCR to reprocess the 5' RACE reads, holding one entry per CDR3 protein. The sample lists approximately 300,000 distinct CDR3 sequences, around 15% seen once, with about a fifth in the top ten. Sequencing used PBMCs or a T cell subset sorted from them (not recorded which). The receptors here all came from a man aged 18-30 years who had mild COVID-19 (a few samples of this study predate the infection). Cell type and time point are not known. Both conserved end residues are part of each CDR3. A D gene is named only where the DNA matches it firmly. Rows give clone size only sometimes, using once, few, many, or a class for an expanded clone.

clone_size j_call v_call d_call cdr3_nt cdr3_aa
NA TRBJ2-7 TRBV29-1 TRBD2 TGCAGCGCCGGAACGGGGGGGAGCTCCTACGAGCAGTACTTC CSAGTGGSSYEQYF
NA TRBJ1-3 TRBV3-1 NA TGTGCCAGCAGCCTTAAGGGGGTGGACACCATATATTTT CASSLKGVDTIYF
NA TRBJ2-5 TRBV11-2 TRBD2 TGTGCCAGCGCCTTGAGGGGCCGGGGGGTAATGCAAGAGACCCAGTACTTC CASALRGRGVMQETQYF
NA TRBJ2-3 TRBV12-3/TRBV12-4 NA TGTGCCAGCAGTTTAGCCGTGGGGCCTAGCACAGATACGCAGTATTTT CASSLAVGPSTDTQYF
NA TRBJ1-1 TRBV12-3/TRBV12-4 NA TGTGCCAGCAGTTTTGGGGGTTCTAGCACTGAAGCTTTCTTT CASSFGGSSTEAFF
NA TRBJ1-4 TRBV7-9 TRBD1 TGTGCCAGCAGCCGACCGGGACAGGGAGGAAAACTGTTTTTT CASSRPGQGGKLFF
NA TRBJ2-5 TRBV7-3 NA TGTGCCAGCAGCCTAAACGGGTACCAAGAGACCCAGTACTTC CASSLNGYQETQYF
few TRBJ2-2 TRBV7-9 NA TGTGCCAGCAGCCAAGGGACTAACACCGGGGAGCTGTTTTTT CASSQGTNTGELFF
few TRBJ2-6 TRBV5-1 NA TGCGCCAGCAACTCTGGGGCCAACGTCCTGACTTTC CASNSGANVLTF
NA TRBJ1-1 TRBV10-3 NA TGTGCCATCAGTGAGGGGCAGGAGAACACTGAAGCTTTCTTT CAISEGQENTEAFF
NA TRBJ2-2 TRBV7-9 NA TGTGCCAGCAGCTTAGGCAGGGCTGACACCGGGGAGCTGTTTTTT CASSLGRADTGELFF
NA TRBJ1-2 TRBV7-3 NA TGTGCCAGCAGCTTTTCACAAGCTAACTATGGCTACACCTTC CASSFSQANYGYTF
few TRBJ1-5 TRBV10-3 NA TGTGCCATCAGCGGCCGGGAGAATCAGCCCCAGCATTTT CAISGRENQPQHF
NA TRBJ1-5 TRBV4-1 NA TGCGCCAGCAGCCAAGCCGGGACCCCTAATCAGCCCCAGCATTTT CASSQAGTPNQPQHF
few TRBJ2-5 TRBV5-5 NA TGTGCCAGCAGCAACGCCCCGGACTTCACTCAGACCCAGTACTTC CASSNAPDFTQTQYF
once TRBJ1-1 TRBV23-1 TRBD1 TGCGCCAGCAGTCAAAACCTGACCGGGACAGGGCCCACTAAAGCTTTCTTT CASSQNLTGTGPTKAFF
NA TRBJ2-7 TRBV20-1 NA TGCAGTGCCAGGCCTCCCTCCTCCTACGAGCAGTACTTC CSARPPSSYEQYF
many TRBJ1-1 TRBV7-2 NA TGTGCCAGCAGCTTACGACAGGACACTGAAGCTTTCTTT CASSLRQDTEAFF
many TRBJ1-2 TRBV7-2 NA TGTGCCAGCAGCTTTGGGGGGAACTATGGCTACACCTTC CASSFGGNYGYTF
many TRBJ2-1 TRBV7-9 NA TGTGCCAGCAGCATAAATGAGCAGTTCTTC CASSINEQFF
NA TRBJ1-2 TRBV6-5 TRBD1 TGTGCCAGCAGTCCGGGACAGGGGGTGATAAACTATGGCTACACCTTC CASSPGQGVINYGYTF
few TRBJ1-4 TRBV4-3 NA TGCGCCAGCAGCCAACGACAGGTTAATGAAAAACTGTTTTTT CASSQRQVNEKLFF
NA TRBJ1-5 TRBV28 NA TGTGCCAGCGAGGACCCTCATCAGCCCCAGCATTTT CASEDPHQPQHF
NA TRBJ1-3 TRBV9 NA TGTGCCAGCAGCGGACAGGCCGGTGGCTCTGGAAACACCATATATTTT CASSGQAGGSGNTIYF
few TRBJ2-2 TRBV5-4 NA TGTGCCAGCAGCACCGTAGGCGGAAGCAGCCTCACCGGGGAGCTGTTTTTT CASSTVGGSSLTGELFF
NA TRBJ2-3 TRBV6-2/TRBV6-3 NA TGTGCCAGCAGTCTTCAGGGTGATGATACGCAGTATTTT CASSLQGDDTQYF
NA TRBJ2-2 TRBV5-1 TRBD2 TGCGCCAGCAGCCTGCAGCGGGGCGGTACCGGGGAGCTGTTTTTT CASSLQRGGTGELFF
few TRBJ2-7 TRBV6-5 TRBD1 TGTGCCAGCAGTTACTCGTTCACTGAGACAGGGTCTTCCTACGAGCAGTACTTC CASSYSFTETGSSYEQYF
NA TRBJ2-2 TRBV12-3/TRBV12-4 TRBD2 TGTGCCAGCAGCCGTCAGTATGCGGGGGCGAACACCGGGGAGCTGTTTTTT CASSRQYAGANTGELFF
NA TRBJ2-2 TRBV7-9 NA TGTGCCAGCAGCTGGGGGCAGACCGGGGAGCTGTTTTTT CASSWGQTGELFF
NA TRBJ1-3 TRBV18 NA TGTGCCAGCTCACCCTACGGCAGGGGACCTGGAAACACCATATATTTT CASSPYGRGPGNTIYF
few TRBJ1-2 TRBV28 NA TGTGCCAGCAGTCCTAGAGGGCTTAACTATGGCTACACCTTC CASSPRGLNYGYTF
few TRBJ2-5 TRBV29-1 NA TGCAGCGCCTCAGGGACCCAAGAGACCCAGTACTTC CSASGTQETQYF
few TRBJ1-5 TRBV7-2 NA TGTGCCAGCAGCTTAGCGTCCGATTATCAGCCCCAGCATTTT CASSLASDYQPQHF
few TRBJ2-1 TRBV7-2 TRBD2 TGTGCCAGCAGCTTAGGACTAGCGAAGGATGAGAAGTTCTTC CASSLGLAKDEKFF
many TRBJ1-2 TRBV4-1 NA TGCGCCAGCAGCCAAGGGGACACGGGCTATGGCTACACCTTC CASSQGDTGYGYTF
NA TRBJ1-3 TRBV4-1 NA TGCGCCAGCAGCCAAGAAGTGCATAGCGGCGGCTCTGGAAACACCATATATTTT CASSQEVHSGGSGNTIYF
NA TRBJ2-3 TRBV4-2 TRBD2 TGTGCCAGCAGCCAAGAGGAACTAGCGGGGGTTACGCAGTATTTT CASSQEELAGVTQYF
many TRBJ2-7 TRBV6-5 NA TGTGCCAGCAGTTATGTACAGGGAGGCGAGCAGTACTTC CASSYVQGGEQYF
few TRBJ1-5 TRBV4-2 NA TGTGCCAGCAGCCAAGAGACAGTGGGGCCCCAGCATTTT CASSQETVGPQHF
NA TRBJ2-1 TRBV18 NA TGTGCCAGCTCACCACCGAGTAAGCCAATGGGTGAGCAGTTCTTC CASSPPSKPMGEQFF
NA TRBJ1-3 TRBV7-9 NA TGTGCCCCAGGGGACTCTGGAAACACCATATATTTT CAPGDSGNTIYF
NA TRBJ2-1 TRBV3-1 NA TGTGCCAGCAGCCAAGGGGACGGGGCGAGTGCGTTCTTC CASSQGDGASAFF
once TRBJ1-4 TRBV11-2 NA TGTGCCAGCAGCTCCCTAGAGGTTGAAAATGAAAAACTGTTTTTT CASSSLEVENEKLFF
NA TRBJ2-5 TRBV4-2 NA TGTGCCAGCAGCCAAGGGGGGATTGAGACCCAGTACTTC CASSQGGIETQYF
many TRBJ2-1 TRBV4-1 TRBD1 TGCGCCAGCAGCCAAGCAGACAGGGGGCGCAACAATGAGCAGTTCTTC CASSQADRGRNNEQFF
NA TRBJ2-3 TRBV6-2/TRBV6-3 NA TGTGCCAGCGGTCTACCCTGGGATACGCAGTATTTT CASGLPWDTQYF
few TRBJ2-1 TRBV7-6 NA TGTGCCAGCAGCTCCTTAACCCCGTTAGACAATGAGCAGTTCTTC CASSSLTPLDNEQFF
few TRBJ2-2 TRBV7-3 TRBD2 TGTGCCAGCAGCTTCGGGACTAGCGGCGGGGAGCTGTTTTTT CASSFGTSGGELFF
NA TRBJ1-2 TRBV20-1 NA TGCAGTGCTAGAGACGCGACGACAGGCTTTGTCTATGGCTACACCTTC CSARDATTGFVYGYTF
NA TRBJ2-3 TRBV6-5 NA TGTGCCAGCAGCAGGGCCCGCACAGATACGCAGTATTTT CASSRARTDTQYF
NA TRBJ1-1 TRBV7-2 TRBD1 TGTGCCAGCCGTACCCGACAGGGGAACACTGAAGCTTTCTTT CASRTRQGNTEAFF
few TRBJ2-5 TRBV3-1 TRBD2 TGTGCCAGCAGCCAAGAAAGCCGGGGGGGCACAGAGACCCAGTACTTC CASSQESRGGTETQYF
few TRBJ1-4 TRBV6-5 NA TGTGCCAGCAGACTTAGGCGCAGCCACTCAACTAATGAAAAACTGTTTTTT CASRLRRSHSTNEKLFF
NA TRBJ1-5 TRBV9 NA TGTGCCAGCAGCGTGGGTCGGGACTTCGGGTATCAGCCCCAGCATTTT CASSVGRDFGYQPQHF
many TRBJ2-1 TRBV6-5 NA TGTGCCAGCAGTGGCCGTGAGCAGCTAGCCTACAATGAGCAGTTCTTC CASSGREQLAYNEQFF
few TRBJ2-5 TRBV6-5 TRBD2 TGTGCCAGCAGCCCGGGACTAGCGGTTGGGACCCAGTACTTC CASSPGLAVGTQYF
NA TRBJ1-1 TRBV5-1 TRBD1 TGCGCCAGCAGCTTTTACTACAGGGGACGAAGCGACACTGAAGCTTTCTTT CASSFYYRGRSDTEAFF
few TRBJ2-1 TRBV11-3 NA TGTGCCAGCAGCCCTCGGGCGGAGGAAACCAATGAGCAGTTCTTC CASSPRAEETNEQFF
few TRBJ2-2 TRBV24-1 NA TGTGCCACCAGTGATTCGGGTGCCACCGGGGAGCTGTTTTTT CATSDSGATGELFF